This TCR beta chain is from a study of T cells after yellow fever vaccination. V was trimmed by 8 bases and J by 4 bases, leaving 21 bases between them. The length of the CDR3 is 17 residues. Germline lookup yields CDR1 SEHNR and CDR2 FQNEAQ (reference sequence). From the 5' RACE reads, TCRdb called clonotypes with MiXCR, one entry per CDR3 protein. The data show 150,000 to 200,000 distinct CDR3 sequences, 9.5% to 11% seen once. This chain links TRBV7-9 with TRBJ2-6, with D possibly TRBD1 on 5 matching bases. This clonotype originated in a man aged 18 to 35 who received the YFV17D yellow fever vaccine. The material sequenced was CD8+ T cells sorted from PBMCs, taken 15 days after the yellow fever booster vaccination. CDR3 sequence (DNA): TGTGCCAGCCGCCGGGCAGGGTCCCGCTCCGGGGCCAACGTCCTGACTTTC. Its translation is CASRRAGSRSGANVLTF.